This T cell receptor (beta chain) was documented in a study of cytomegalovirus exposure and HLA in healthy donors (dated by TCRdb to about 2017). Background on the whole study: According to an earlier analysis of 587 of the donors, about 170 million T cells yielded over 90 million unique TCR beta sequences and about 300 Gb of sequence data. An early release covering roughly 580 HLA-typed donors comprised about 320 gigabases of sequencing data and around 80 million unique TCR sequences. Of the approximately 400 genotyped donors, 81% were placed in the genetic ancestry cluster associated with self-reported Caucasian donors. The aim of the study was to test whether cataloging public T cell receptors could identify signatures of past pathogen exposure. The T cell repertoires of 666 subjects were profiled by immunosequencing and related to cytomegalovirus serostatus. A separate validation cohort of roughly 130 different subjects was used in addition to the roughly 700-subject first cohort. To predict cytomegalovirus infection status, the study brought together high-throughput TCR immunosequencing, statistical association of individual TCRs with disease status, and machine learning. To study patterns of TCR occurrence, a later analysis re-analyzed previously published TCR beta repertoires from 666 donors and added high-resolution HLA genotyping. Rather than drawing on any new phenotypic data, the later analysis identified candidate immune exposures from TCR beta sequences and the way those sequences occurred across donors. In an earlier analysis of roughly 540 of the donors, high-throughput TCR beta sequencing was used to judge whether each TCR beta V gene segment behaved as functional or pseudogenic. Donor age, sex, ethnicity and CMV serostatus were compiled alongside the repertoire data. A later genetic analysis used genome-wide SNP genotypes for about three fifths of the 666 donors, treating that subset as a discovery cohort. All discovery cohort repertoires had been generated on a single sequencing platform. HLA typing covered class I and class II loci at four-digit resolution. Typing coverage differed by locus: A, B, C, DRB1 and DQB1 were typed in roughly 629-630 donors, DQA1 in 522, DPA1 in some 600, and DPB1 in just under 490. Roughly 5 DR-DQ haplotypes were handled as single units for association and clustering because linkage in the cohort was strong. Across roughly 420 genotyped donors of the cohort, an average of about 220,000 unique TCR beta nucleotide sequences per donor were sequenced, and 15% to 20% of those sequences were non-productive.

The cohort consisted of 650 to 850 healthy bone marrow donors. At the time of sampling, every cohort member was nominally healthy, though immune exposures that went unrecorded were likely present. The donor was CMV seronegative and belonged to the group of around 350 seronegative cohort members. A peripheral blood sample was collected from each donor, and TCR beta sequencing was performed on peripheral blood mononuclear cells. The Qiagen DNeasy Blood Extraction Kit was used to extract genomic DNA from the blood cell samples. The receptor library was made with the immunoSEQ multiplex PCR assay. For the multiplex PCR, a mixture combining 60 forward primers for TCR Vbeta segments and 13 reverse primers for TCR Jbeta segments was used. Amplification of the CDR3 region of rearranged TCR beta genes was performed with a multiplex PCR assay on genomic DNA. The Illumina HiSeq System was used to sequence the amplified TCR beta libraries as 87-base-pair reads. In the authors' own workflow: Across the roughly 600 repertoires, a later analysis counted tens of millions of unique TCR beta chains, 9.5 million to 13 million of which were shared by at least two donors. Raw reads were error-corrected and collapsed into unique sequences with a nearest-neighbor algorithm that merged closely related sequences to remove PCR and sequencing errors. V, D and J gene segments were assigned by aligning CDR3 sequences to IMGT reference sequences. For a sequence to be retained, at least a six-nucleotide match to both a V gene segment and a J gene segment was required. A rearrangement was called productive if the CDR3 had no stop codons and remained in frame with V and J, and every other rearrangement was called non-productive. CDR3 was defined by IMGT convention, running from the second conserved V-encoded cysteine to the conserved J-encoded phenylalanine. The earlier analysis of 450 to 750 of the donors excluded any sequence lacking an unambiguous match to a single V gene segment. An earlier analysis of 587 of the donors called V segments functional above 56.7% productive rearrangements and segregating when the between-donor standard deviation exceeded 5%. A statistical classification framework was built for diagnosing cytomegalovirus status from the catalog of TCR beta chain sequences. In a later analysis, TCR nucleotide sequences were compared against IMGT/GENE-DB human TR gene sequences so that V and J genes could be assigned. The TCRdist pipeline was used in a later analysis to assign CDR3 sequences and most-parsimonious VDJ recombination scenarios. In a later analysis, each TCR beta chain was defined by its CDR3 amino acid sequence together with its V-gene family, and reads lacking a unique V-gene family were excluded. In a later analysis, 450 to 600 highly shared, low-generation-probability nucleotide sequences were removed to address suspected cross-contamination and a sequencing artifact. In a later analysis, a clonal expansion index for each public chain was calculated from normalized within-repertoire ranks of inferred template counts. In a later analysis, generation probabilities were computed with a VDJ recombination model fitted to out-of-frame rearrangements, and the resulting probabilities were checked against IGoR. In a later analysis, hypergeometric tests were used to score TCR-TCR, TCR-HLA and TCR-CMV co-occurrence, with a repertoire-size bias correction applied to TCR pairs. In a later analysis, false discovery rates were estimated by permuting HLA or CMV assignments 20 times. A later analysis grouped co-occurring TCRs with DBSCAN, adding TCRdist sequence similarity when clustering within HLA-allele-positive subsets. Repertoires with fewer than 30,000 or more than 120,000 public chains were left out of co-occurrence clustering, as were about five repertoires with anomalous nucleotide sharing. This is the immuneACCESS table as TCRdb keeps it, with only in-frame sequences that have V and J called. A part of the clones is gone; compared with another copy, unresolved V genes explain less than half, and the rest is unexplained. V, J and clone size are those of that table, while D and trimming were read from the DNA. This sample lists 75,000 to 100,000 clones; around 80% were detected once. The ten largest clonotypes hold about 6.8% of the sample.

Of note for this clone: Which antigen it targets is not known. Per-base qualities were not stored, and no clone one base away is much larger.

What the research found in general, with its limitations: The study listed 170 or so TCR beta chains as associated with cytomegalovirus. In an earlier analysis of around 600 of the donors, most TCR beta V segments appeared in productive rearrangements about 87% or about 30% of the time, broadly matching IMGT annotations. In vitro tests confirmed that a few of the cytomegalovirus-associated TCR beta chains recognize cytomegalovirus antigens. The earlier analysis of approximately 560 of the donors excluded 15 to 20 rarely observed V segments, including chromosome 9 orphons, because counts were too low. The classifier was reported to diagnose cytomegalovirus status with high specificity and sensitivity in both the original cohort and the validation cohort. A later genetic analysis reported fewer N-insertions in productive TCRs among donors in an Asian-associated ancestry cluster than the 666-donor mean. According to the authors, the approach could potentially be generalized to other disease states and immunological phenotypes. Some IMGT-functional V segments, including TRBV6-2 and TRBV6-3, could not be distinguished by the 87-base-pair reads and were therefore excluded. Assigning TCR associations to individual alleles was difficult when HLA alleles, especially DR and DQ, strongly co-occurred. A further reported finding was that TCR beta sequences accurately predicted the HLA-A and HLA-B alleles for most subjects in the first cohort. HLA typing was unavailable for some donors at each locus, so association tests used only the typed subset. The sequencing pipeline was judged likely to have produced a cluster of highly shared sequence variants as a technical artifact. According to a later analysis, TCR association rates differed among HLA loci, with DRB1 alleles showing the most associated TCRs and HLA-C alleles showing the fewest. Roughly uniform sequencing depth across donors was assumed in presence/absence analyses, although this assumption may not hold. The cohort was sequenced for TCR beta chains only, and without alpha or paired-chain data the features that could be detected were limited. Most TCR sequences were observed very rarely across donors, whereas some public TCRs were present in many individuals. In a later analysis, HLA-associated TCR beta chains were found to be more clonally expanded and to have lower generation probabilities than equally common non-associated chains. For the cohort, immune exposure information was limited to CMV serostatus. Correlated functional status among segregating V segments might be attributable to linkage disequilibrium, but an unknown experimental factor could not be ruled out. An association between a missense DCLRE1C variant and V-gene and J-gene trimming of TCR beta chains was found in a later genetic analysis and replicated in an independent cohort. In a later analysis, 15,000 to 20,000 TCR beta sequences were associated with specific HLA alleles at a false discovery rate of 0.05. A later analysis reported that several top co-occurrence clusters appeared linked to parvovirus B19, influenza, CMV and Epstein-Barr virus. According to a later analysis, most CMV-associated TCR beta chains appeared to be HLA-restricted, and the HLA associations seemed to be driven largely by CMV exposure.

The CDR3 runs 15 residues from the cysteine to the phenylalanine. The DNA shown is the 45-base CDR3, in frame from base 1. The V and J ends are trimmed by 1 base and 3 bases, leaving 13 bases between them. Per the germline V gene, SGHVS is the CDR1 and FQNEAQ is the CDR2. Sequenced input: PBMCs. The chain joins TRBV7-8 to TRBJ2-7, with no confidently assigned D gene. This clonotype was sampled from a man aged 30 to 45 in good health and CMV-seronegative. This receptor has the CDR3 CASSLETPLDYEQYF. The DNA sequence is as follows: TGTGCCAGCAGCTTAGAAACCCCGTTAGACTACGAGCAGTACTTC.